This passage covers 24 T cell receptor beta chains from one sample sequenced in a study of T cell changes during pregnancy in multiple sclerosis. Sequenced by immunoSEQ multiplex PCR; TCRdb stores in-frame clones only, minus some. Among 50,000 to 60,000 clones listed, 90% were seen once. Sample: peripheral blood, taken in the first trimester of pregnancy. The receptors were sampled from a female donor in good health, enrolled as a control in a pregnancy study.

This sequence joins TRBV5-4 and TRBJ1-1; D is possibly TRBD1 (5 bases). V gave up 0 bases and J gave up 0 bases, with 12 bases separating them. Germline-derived CDR1 and CDR2 are SGHNT and YYREEE (reference sequence). The CDR3 runs to 16 residues. For the CDR3, the DNA is TGTGCCAGCAGCTTGGCCCACCAGGGCATGAACACTGAAGCTTTCTTT. Translation: CASSLAHQGMNTEAFF.

The chain employs TRBV7-9 and TRBJ1-2, with a possible D match to TRBD1 (5 bases). This CDR3 contains 16 residues. Trimming left V 0 bases short and J 4 bases short, with 15 bases between. CDR1 is SEHNR and CDR2 is FQNEAQ in the germline V gene (reference sequence). CDR3 residues: CASSLAAGRRIYGYTF. CDR3 sequence (DNA): TGTGCCAGCAGCTTAGCGGCGGGACGGAGAATCTATGGCTACACCTTC.

This clone was seen just once. The DNA for the CDR3 is TGTGCCAGCAGTTTATCGCCGGGAGACTCCTACGAGCAGTACTTC. This gives the protein CASSLSPGDSYEQYF. This rearrangement joins TRBV28 to TRBJ2-7, with D tentatively TRBD2 (6 bases). There are 15 residues in the CDR3. Germline CDR1 and CDR2: MDHEN and SYDVKM. V lost 1 base to trimming and J lost 0 bases, with 10 bases between them.

The chain carries TRBV29-1 and TRBJ2-1, with TRBD2 identical over 10 bases. The CDR3 has 13 amino acids. V was clipped by 4 bases and J by 9 bases; unmatched bases: 6. From germline, CDR1 is SQVTM and CDR2 ANQGSEA. This CDR3 is CSVGLAGGGEQFF. The CDR3 nucleotides read TGCAGCGTTGGATTAGCGGGAGGTGGTGAGCAGTTCTTC.

The chain links TRBV7-9 to TRBJ1-1; 9 nucleotides line up with TRBD1. The junction had 6 bases not matched to a gene; V was cut back by 1 base and J by 6 bases. The CDR3 contains 15 residues. Germline assignment: CDR1 SEHNR and CDR2 FQNEAQ (reference sequence). As DNA, the CDR3 is TGTGCCAGCAGCTTAGGGACAGGGGTGGGGTCTGAAGCTTTCTTT. This encodes CASSLGTGVGSEAFF.

V gene TRBV5-1 combines with J gene TRBJ2-2, with 8 positions matching TRBD1. This CDR3 has 19 amino acids. The V and J ends lost 4 bases and 5 bases, in that order; junction bases with no gene match: 19. Per germline, CDR1 SGHRS and CDR2 YFSETQ. The CDR3 nucleotides read TGCGCCAGCAGCCTTTACAGAAGTCAGACAGGGGTTCGAACCGGGGAGCTGTTTTTT. Protein sequence: CASSLYRSQTGVRTGELFF.

The rearrangement links TRBV19 to TRBJ2-2, with 7 bases lining up with TRBD1. Germline V gene data show CDR1 as LNHDA and CDR2 as SQIVND (reference sequence). This CDR3 comprises 20 residues. The V gene end was trimmed by 0 bases and the J gene end by 1 base; junction bases not matched to a gene: 14. The CDR3 spells CASSIDQRQGYFWNTGELFF. The CDR3 DNA reads as TGTGCCAGTAGTATAGATCAGAGACAGGGCTACTTCTGGAACACCGGGGAGCTGTTTTTT. The entire variable domain, with the rest obtained from reference TRBV19 and TRBJ2-2, is as follows: DGGITQSPKYLFRKEGQNVTLSCEQNLNHDAMYWYRQDPGQGLRLIYYSQIVNDFQKGDIAEGYSVSREKKESFPLTVTSAQKNPTAFYLCASSIDQRQGYFWNTGELFFGEGSRLTVL.

CDR3 DNA sequence: TGTGCCAGCACCTACGGACGGACCAGGGCAGATACGCAGTATTTT. Protein: CASTYGRTRADTQYF. V and J are TRBV11-2 and TRBJ2-3, with D possibly being TRBD1 (5 bases). Trimming pared 7 bases from V and 4 bases from J, leaving 18 bases between. CDR3 length: 15 residues. Germline CDR1 is SGHAT and CDR2 is FQNNGV.

V is TRBV7-9 and J is TRBJ2-1; unclear D gene. The V end was cut by 7 bases, the J end by 10 bases, with 11 bases between. Germline V gene sequence: CDR1 SEHNR, CDR2 FQNEAQ (reference sequence). The CDR3 sequence is 11 residues long. Written as DNA, the CDR3 is TGTGCCAGCACCCCGGGTTGGGAGCAGTTCTTC. Protein product: CASTPGWEQFF.

The J gene is TRBJ1-2, the V gene TRBV9; D ambiguous. Looked up from germline, CDR1 is SGDLS and CDR2 is YYNGEE. Trimming took off 4 bases at V and 13 bases at J, with 5 bases between the two ends. CDR3 size: 8 residues. The CDR3 DNA follows: TGTGCCAGCAGCCCCCTCACCTTC. Amino acid sequence: CASSPLTF.

The genes are TRBV29-1 and TRBJ2-7; TRBD2 agrees at 7 bases. Trimming at V came to 2 bases and at J to 4 bases, leaving 8 bases not matched to a gene. The CDR3 totals 14 residues. In germline, CDR1 is SQVTM, CDR2 ANQGSEA. In nucleotides, the CDR3 is TGCAGCGTTGAAAAAGCGGGATCATCGTACGAGCAGTACTTC. It translates to CSVEKAGSSYEQYF.

The V call is TRBV5-8, the J call TRBJ2-5; TRBD2 matches 8 bases. There are 15 residues in the CDR3. Germline-derived CDR1 and CDR2 are SGHTS and YDEGEE. The junction had 10 bases not matched to a gene; V was cut back by 4 bases and J by 5 bases. CDR3 residues: CASSPEGRGGETQYF. CDR3 sequence (DNA): TGTGCCAGCAGCCCGGAAGGGCGCGGGGGGGAGACCCAGTACTTC.

The chain recombines TRBV6-1 with TRBJ2-1, with a tentative D call TRBD2 (6 bases). The germline gives CDR1 MNHNS, CDR2 SASEGT. The CDR3 has 12 amino acids. V was shortened by 6 bases and J by 6 bases, with 9 bases between the two germline ends. The CDR3, as DNA: TGTGCCAGCAGCCGACTAGGCAATGAGCAGTTCTTC. Amino acid sequence: CASSRLGNEQFF.

J is TRBJ1-1 and V is TRBV27; 8 bases line up with TRBD1. The J segment lost 6 bases and the V segment lost 4 bases, leaving 7 bases of the junction unmatched. Germline V gene sequence: CDR1 MNHEY, CDR2 SMNVEV (reference sequence). The CDR3 runs to 14 residues. The CDR3 nucleotides read TGTGCCAGCAGTTGGCAGGGGGCAAGTTCTGAAGCTTTCTTT. Translating it yields CASSWQGASSEAFF.

The chain combines TRBV10-2 with TRBJ2-1; perhaps TRBD2 as D (5 bases). The V gene's germline CDR1 is WSHSY and CDR2 SAAADI. The CDR3 sequence is 16 residues long. Trimming left V 0 bases short and J 3 bases short, with 12 bases between. In DNA, the CDR3 is TGCGCCAGCAGTGAGTCCGTTGGAGCGGTCTACAATGAGCAGTTCTTC. This encodes CASSESVGAVYNEQFF.

The gene calls are TRBV7-8 and TRBJ2-7, with 8 bases aligning to TRBD1. The germline V gene has CDR1 SGHVS and CDR2 FQNEAQ. After removal of 1 base from V and 5 bases from J, the junction contained 7 bases not matched to a gene. This CDR3 region has 15 residues. As DNA, the CDR3 is TGTGCCAGCAGCTTAGTAAGGACAGGGAACCACGAGCAGTACTTC. Translating it yields CASSLVRTGNHEQYF.

This clone was counted a few times. V is TRBV6-5 and J is TRBJ2-1; D possibly corresponds to TRBD1 (5 bases). Germline-derived CDR1 and CDR2 are MNHEY and SVGAGI. This CDR3 contains 14 residues. Trimming removed 4 bases from V and 8 bases from J, with 15 bases in between. The CDR3 DNA is TGTGCCAGCAGTTCCCTGGACAAGAGTTATGAGCAGTTCTTC. Protein: CASSSLDKSYEQFF.

V and J are TRBV27 and TRBJ2-7, with D maybe TRBD1 (6 bases). Trimming left V 4 bases short and J 3 bases short, with 10 bases between. Germline lookup yields CDR1 MNHEY and CDR2 SMNVEV (reference sequence). The length of the CDR3 is 13 residues. The CDR3 region has the DNA TGTGCCAGCAGTTCGTCACAGGGCTACGAGCAGTACTTC. This encodes CASSSSQGYEQYF.

In DNA form, the CDR3 reads TGCGCCAGCAGCCCGGGGGTGGAAGAGACCCAGTACTTC. This encodes CASSPGVEETQYF. V and J are TRBV5-1 and TRBJ2-5; TRBD2 might be the D (6 bases). This CDR3 spans 13 amino acids. CDR1 SGHRS and CDR2 YFSETQ come from the germline V gene. V lost 4 bases to trimming and J lost 3 bases, with 10 bases between them.

This sequence joins TRBV5-6 and TRBJ2-3; D gene ambiguous. The CDR3 contains 16 residues. Germline V gene sequence: CDR1 SGHDT, CDR2 YYEEEE. V lost 1 base to trimming and J lost 2 bases, with 14 bases between them. The CDR3 reads CASSLILQVSTDTQYF. The DNA for the CDR3 is TGTGCCAGCAGCTTGATTCTTCAGGTGTCCACAGATACGCAGTATTTT.

The rearrangement joins TRBV7-9 to TRBJ1-2, with 9 nucleotides matching TRBD1. Germline trimming cut 5 bases from V and 10 bases from J; bases unmatched to any gene: 11. Germline loops: CDR1 SEHNR, CDR2 FQNEAQ (reference sequence). This CDR3 contains 14 residues. This CDR3 reads CASSPYGGQGAYTF. Here the CDR3 DNA reads TGTGCCAGCAGCCCCTACGGGGGACAGGGTGCCTACACCTTC.

The chain joins TRBV9 to TRBJ2-1, with a possible D match to TRBD1 (7 bases). The CDR3 length is 18 residues. V was clipped by 3 bases and J by 1 base, with 20 bases between them. Looked up from germline, CDR1 is SGDLS and CDR2 is YYNGEE. The CDR3 here is CASSARLSEGASYNEQFF. CDR3 DNA sequence: TGTGCCAGCAGCGCTCGTCTGTCGGAGGGGGCTTCCTACAATGAGCAGTTCTTC.

Only one count was recorded for this clone. The chain carries TRBV27 and TRBJ1-1; 7 nucleotides match TRBD1. Germline V CDR1 and CDR2: MNHEY, SMNVEV (reference sequence). J lost 7 bases, V lost 5 bases, and 4 bases had no gene match. The CDR3 runs to 12 residues. As DNA, the CDR3 is TGTGCCAGCAGTACCAGACAGGGTGAAGCTTTCTTT. Translated: CASSTRQGEAFF.

The rearrangement uses TRBV28 and TRBJ2-1; 10 nucleotides align to TRBD2. Germline trimming cut 6 bases from V and 6 bases from J; bases unmatched to any gene: 8. The CDR3 is made up of 15 amino acids. Per germline, CDR1 MDHEN and CDR2 SYDVKM. DNA of the CDR3: TGTGCCAGCAGGCAAGCGGGAGGGCCGGGCAATGAGCAGTTCTTC. This encodes CASRQAGGPGNEQFF. Based on the CDR3 plus reference TRBV28 and TRBJ2-1, the full variable domain is DVKVTQSSRYLVKRTGEKVFLECVQDMDHENMFWYRQDPGLGLRLIYFSYDVKMKEKGDIPEGYSVSREKKERFSLILESASTNQTSMYLCASRQAGGPGNEQFFGPGTRLTVL.